This TCR beta chain was sequenced for a study of OX40 agonist ivuxolimab in advanced cancers. Turning to the study itself: Three patients got partial responses; one had hepatocellular carcinoma and two had cutaneous melanoma.

Clones were sequenced by immunoSEQ multiplex PCR, and TCRdb holds only the in-frame ones, with some missing. The table has around 80,000 clones, 85% to 90% seen once. Germline lookup yields CDR1 KGHSH and CDR2 LQKENI. The CDR3 loop spans 17 amino acids. The clonotype originates from an adult with an advanced solid tumor such as melanoma, head and neck, liver or kidney cancer. The rearrangement links TRBV18 to TRBJ1-5; weak D call: TRBD1 (5 bases). The starting material was CD4+ or CD8+ T cells sorted from blood, obtained in a trial of the OX40 agonist ivuxolimab. CDR3 in amino acids: CPSNLRQAGLSNQPQHF. The CDR3 DNA follows: TGTCCCTCTAACCTCCGTCAGGCAGGGCTGAGCAATCAGCCCCAGCATTTT.